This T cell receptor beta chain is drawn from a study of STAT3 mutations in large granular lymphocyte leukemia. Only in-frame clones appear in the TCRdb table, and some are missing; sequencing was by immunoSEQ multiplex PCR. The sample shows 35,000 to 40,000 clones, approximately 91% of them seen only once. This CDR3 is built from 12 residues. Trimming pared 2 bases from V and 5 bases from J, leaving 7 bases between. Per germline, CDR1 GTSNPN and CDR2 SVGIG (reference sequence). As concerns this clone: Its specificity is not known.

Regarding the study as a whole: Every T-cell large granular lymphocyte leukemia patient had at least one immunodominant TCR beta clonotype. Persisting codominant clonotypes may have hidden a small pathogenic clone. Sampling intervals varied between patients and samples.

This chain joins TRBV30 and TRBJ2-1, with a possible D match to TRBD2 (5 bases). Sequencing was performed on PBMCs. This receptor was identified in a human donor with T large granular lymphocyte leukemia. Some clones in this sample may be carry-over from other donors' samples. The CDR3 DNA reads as TGTGCCTGGAGTTTGAGGGACAATGAGCAGTTCTTC. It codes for CAWSLRDNEQFF.